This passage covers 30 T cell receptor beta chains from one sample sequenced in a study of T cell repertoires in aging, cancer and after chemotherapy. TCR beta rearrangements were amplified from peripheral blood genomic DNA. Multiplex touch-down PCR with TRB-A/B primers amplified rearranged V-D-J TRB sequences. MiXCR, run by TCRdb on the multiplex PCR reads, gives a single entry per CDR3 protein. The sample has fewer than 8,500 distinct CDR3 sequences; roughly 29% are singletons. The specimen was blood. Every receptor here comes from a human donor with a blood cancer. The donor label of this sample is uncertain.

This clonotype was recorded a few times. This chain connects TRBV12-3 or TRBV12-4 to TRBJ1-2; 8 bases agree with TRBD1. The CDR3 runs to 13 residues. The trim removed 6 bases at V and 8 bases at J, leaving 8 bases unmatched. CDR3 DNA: TGTGCCAGCAGCGGACAGGGTGCATACGGCTACACCTTC. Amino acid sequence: CASSGQGAYGYTF.

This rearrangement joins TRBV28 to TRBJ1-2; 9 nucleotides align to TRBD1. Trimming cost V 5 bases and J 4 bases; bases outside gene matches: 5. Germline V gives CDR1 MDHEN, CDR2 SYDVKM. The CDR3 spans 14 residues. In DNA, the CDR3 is TGTGCCAGCAGTCGCATGGGACAGGGCTATGGCTACACCTTC. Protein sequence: CASSRMGQGYGYTF.

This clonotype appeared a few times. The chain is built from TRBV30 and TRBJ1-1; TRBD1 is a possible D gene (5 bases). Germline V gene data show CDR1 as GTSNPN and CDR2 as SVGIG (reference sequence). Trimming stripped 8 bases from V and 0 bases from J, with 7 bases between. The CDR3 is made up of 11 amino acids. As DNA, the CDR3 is TGTGCCGGGACGATGAACACTGAAGCTTTCTTT. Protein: CAGTMNTEAFF.

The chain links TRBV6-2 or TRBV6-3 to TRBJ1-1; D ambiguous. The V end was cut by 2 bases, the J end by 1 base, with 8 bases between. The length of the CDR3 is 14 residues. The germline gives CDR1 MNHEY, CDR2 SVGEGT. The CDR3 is CASSYEGWNTEAFF. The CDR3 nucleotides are TGTGCCAGCAGTTACGAAGGGTGGAACACTGAAGCTTTCTTT.

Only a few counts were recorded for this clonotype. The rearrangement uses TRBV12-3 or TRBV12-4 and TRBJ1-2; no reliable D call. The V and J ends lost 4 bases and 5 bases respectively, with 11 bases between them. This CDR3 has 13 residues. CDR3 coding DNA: TGTGCCAGCAGTTCCGCTATCTTTTATGGCTACACCTTC. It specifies CASSSAIFYGYTF.

The CDR3 DNA reads as TGTGCCACCAGCAGAGAGGGTACCGGAAGAGGGAGCCAAGAGACCCAGTACTTC. Protein product: CATSREGTGRGSQETQYF. V usage is TRBV15 and J usage is TRBJ2-5; tentative D call: TRBD2 (5 bases). Trimming pared 0 bases from V and 1 base from J, leaving 18 bases between. This CDR3 has 18 amino acids. The germline V gene has CDR1 LNHNV and CDR2 YYDKDF (reference sequence). The whole variable domain, filled in from reference TRBV15 and TRBJ2-5, reads DAMVIQNPRYQVTQFGKPVTLSCSQTLNHNVMYWYQQKSSQAPKLLFHYYDKDFNNEADTPDNFQSRRPNTSFCFLDIRSPGLGDTAMYLCATSREGTGRGSQETQYFGPGTRLLVL.

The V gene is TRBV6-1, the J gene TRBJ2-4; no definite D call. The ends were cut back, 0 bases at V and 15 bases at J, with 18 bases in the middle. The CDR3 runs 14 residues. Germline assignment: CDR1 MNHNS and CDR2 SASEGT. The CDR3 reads CASSEATQTVPRYF. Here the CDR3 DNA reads TGTGCCAGCAGTGAAGCTACTCAGACTGTACCGCGGTACTTC.

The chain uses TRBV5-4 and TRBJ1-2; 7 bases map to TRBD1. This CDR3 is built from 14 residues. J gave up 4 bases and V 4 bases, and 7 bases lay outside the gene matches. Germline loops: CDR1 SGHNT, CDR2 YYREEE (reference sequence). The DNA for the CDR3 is TGTGCCAGCAGCCTAGACAGGGACCTCTATGGCTACACCTTC. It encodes CASSLDRDLYGYTF.

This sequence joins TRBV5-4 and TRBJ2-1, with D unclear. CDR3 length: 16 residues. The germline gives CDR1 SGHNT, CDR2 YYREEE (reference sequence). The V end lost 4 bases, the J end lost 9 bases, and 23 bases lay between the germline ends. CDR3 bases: TGTGCCAGCAGCCCGGCCTCTGGGCAGGTAAAGGGTGAGCAGTTCTTC. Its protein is CASSPASGQVKGEQFF.

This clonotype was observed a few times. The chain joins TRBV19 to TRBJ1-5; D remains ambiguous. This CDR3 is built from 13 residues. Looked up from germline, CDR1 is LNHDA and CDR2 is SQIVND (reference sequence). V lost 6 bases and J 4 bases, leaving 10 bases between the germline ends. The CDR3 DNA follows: TGTGCCAGTAGCCGCAGGTTGAATCAGCCCCAGCATTTT. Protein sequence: CASSRRLNQPQHF.

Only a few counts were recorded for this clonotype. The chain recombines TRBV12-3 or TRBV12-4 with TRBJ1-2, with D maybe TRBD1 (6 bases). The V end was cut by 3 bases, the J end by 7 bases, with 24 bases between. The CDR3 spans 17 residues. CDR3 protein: CASSLGAGGPDMGGYTF. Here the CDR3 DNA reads TGTGCCAGCAGTTTGGGGGCCGGGGGCCCCGATATGGGTGGCTACACCTTC.

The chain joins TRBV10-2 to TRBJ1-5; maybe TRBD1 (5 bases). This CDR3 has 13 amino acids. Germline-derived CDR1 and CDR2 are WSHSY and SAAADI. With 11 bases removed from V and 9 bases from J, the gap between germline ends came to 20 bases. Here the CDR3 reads CASKSREGPPQHF. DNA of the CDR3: TGCGCCTCAAAGAGCAGGGAAGGGCCGCCCCAGCATTTT.

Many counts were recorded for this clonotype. For the CDR3, the DNA is TGTGCCAGTAGTACAAGCGGAGTGTCGGAGCAGTACTTC. Translated: CASSTSGVSEQYF. The chain recombines TRBV19 with TRBJ2-7; tentatively, D is TRBD2 (5 bases). CDR1 LNHDA and CDR2 SQIVND come from the germline V gene (reference sequence). Trimming stripped 4 bases from V and 7 bases from J, with 14 bases between. The CDR3 runs 13 residues.

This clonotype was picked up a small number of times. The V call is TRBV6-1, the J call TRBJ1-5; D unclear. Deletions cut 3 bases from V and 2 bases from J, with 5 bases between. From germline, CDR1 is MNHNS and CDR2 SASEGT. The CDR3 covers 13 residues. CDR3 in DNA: TGTGCCAGCAGTGATTTCGGCAATCAGCCCCAGCATTTT. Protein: CASSDFGNQPQHF.

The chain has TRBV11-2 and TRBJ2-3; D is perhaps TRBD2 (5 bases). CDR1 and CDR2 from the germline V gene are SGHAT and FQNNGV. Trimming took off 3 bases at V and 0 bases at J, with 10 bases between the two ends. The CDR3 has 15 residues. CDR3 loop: CASSFDGVSTDTQYF. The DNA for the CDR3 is TGTGCCAGCAGCTTCGACGGGGTTAGCACAGATACGCAGTATTTT.

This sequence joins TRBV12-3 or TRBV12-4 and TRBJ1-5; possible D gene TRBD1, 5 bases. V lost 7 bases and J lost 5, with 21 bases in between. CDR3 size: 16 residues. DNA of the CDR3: TGTGCCAGCACCCCGGAGGTGGGGCTGGATGATCAGCCCCAGCATTTT. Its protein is CASTPEVGLDDQPQHF.

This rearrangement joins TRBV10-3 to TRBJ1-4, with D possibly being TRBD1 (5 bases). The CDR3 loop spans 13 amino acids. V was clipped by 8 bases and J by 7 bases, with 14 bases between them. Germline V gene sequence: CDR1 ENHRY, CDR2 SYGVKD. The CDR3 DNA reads TGTGCCATCGGGGGGGGAGGAGGTGAAAAACTGTTTTTT. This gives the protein CAIGGGGGEKLFF.

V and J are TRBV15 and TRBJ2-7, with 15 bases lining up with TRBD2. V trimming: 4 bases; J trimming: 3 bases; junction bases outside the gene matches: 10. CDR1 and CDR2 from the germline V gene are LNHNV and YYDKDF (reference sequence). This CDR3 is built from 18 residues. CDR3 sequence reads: CATSTLPGLAGGGYEQYF. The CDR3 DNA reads TGTGCCACCAGCACACTACCGGGACTAGCGGGGGGAGGCTACGAGCAGTACTTC.

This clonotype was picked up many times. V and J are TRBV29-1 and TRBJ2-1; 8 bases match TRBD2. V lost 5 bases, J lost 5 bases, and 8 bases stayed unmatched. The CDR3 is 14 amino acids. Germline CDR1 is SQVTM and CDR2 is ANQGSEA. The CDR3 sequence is CSVRGGLKNNEQFF. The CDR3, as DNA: TGCAGCGTTCGGGGGGGGCTGAAAAACAATGAGCAGTTCTTC.

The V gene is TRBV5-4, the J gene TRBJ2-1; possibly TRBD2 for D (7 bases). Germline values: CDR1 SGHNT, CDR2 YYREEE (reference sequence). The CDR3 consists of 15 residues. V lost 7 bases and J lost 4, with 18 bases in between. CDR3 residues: CASGTTGFRYNEQFF. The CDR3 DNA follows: TGTGCCAGCGGGACTACAGGGTTCCGGTACAATGAGCAGTTCTTC.

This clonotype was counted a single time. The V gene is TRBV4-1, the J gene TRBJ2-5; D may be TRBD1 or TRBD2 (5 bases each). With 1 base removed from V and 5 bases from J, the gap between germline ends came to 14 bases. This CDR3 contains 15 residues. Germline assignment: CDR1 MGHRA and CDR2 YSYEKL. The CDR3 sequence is CASSQADSGRETQYF. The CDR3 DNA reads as TGCGCCAGCAGCCAAGCCGACAGCGGACGGGAGACCCAGTACTTC.

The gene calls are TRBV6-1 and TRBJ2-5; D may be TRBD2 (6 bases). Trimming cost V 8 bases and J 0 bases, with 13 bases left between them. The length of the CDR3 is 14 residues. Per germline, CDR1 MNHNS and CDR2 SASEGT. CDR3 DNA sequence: TGTGCCAGCCGGGCAGCGGGTAACCAAGAGACCCAGTACTTC. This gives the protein CASRAAGNQETQYF.

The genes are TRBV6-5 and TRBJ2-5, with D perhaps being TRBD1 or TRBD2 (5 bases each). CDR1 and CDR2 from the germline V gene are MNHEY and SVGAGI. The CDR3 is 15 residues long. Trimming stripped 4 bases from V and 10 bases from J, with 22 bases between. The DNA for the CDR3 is TGTGCCAGCAGTTTTGGGGGTACGAGACCGAAGATCCAGTACTTC. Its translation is CASSFGGTRPKIQYF.

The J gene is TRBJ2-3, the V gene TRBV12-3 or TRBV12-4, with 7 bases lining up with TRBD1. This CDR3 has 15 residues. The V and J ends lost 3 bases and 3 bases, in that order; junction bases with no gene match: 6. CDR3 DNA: TGTGCCAGCAGTTTTACTCACAGGGGAACAGATACGCAGTATTTT. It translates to CASSFTHRGTDTQYF.

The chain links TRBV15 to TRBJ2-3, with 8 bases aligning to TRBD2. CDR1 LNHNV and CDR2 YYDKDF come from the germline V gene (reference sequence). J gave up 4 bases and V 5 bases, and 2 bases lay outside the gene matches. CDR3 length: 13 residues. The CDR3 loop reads CATSRGGSDTQYF. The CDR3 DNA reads TGTGCCACCAGCCGGGGGGGCTCAGATACGCAGTATTTT. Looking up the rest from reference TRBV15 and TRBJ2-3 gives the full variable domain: DAMVIQNPRYQVTQFGKPVTLSCSQTLNHNVMYWYQQKSSQAPKLLFHYYDKDFNNEADTPDNFQSRRPNTSFCFLDIRSPGLGDTAMYLCATSRGGSDTQYFGPGTRLTVL.

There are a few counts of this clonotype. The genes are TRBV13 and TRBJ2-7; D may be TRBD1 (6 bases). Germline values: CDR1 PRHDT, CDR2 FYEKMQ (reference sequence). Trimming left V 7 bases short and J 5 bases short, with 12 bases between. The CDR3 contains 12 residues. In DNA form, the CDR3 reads TGTGCCAGCAAGCAGGGGCTAAACGAGCAGTACTTC. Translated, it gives CASKQGLNEQYF. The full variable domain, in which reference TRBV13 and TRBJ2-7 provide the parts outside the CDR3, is AAGVIQSPRHLIKEKRETATLKCYPIPRHDTVYWYQQGPGQDPQFLISFYEKMQSDKGSIPDRFSAQQFSDYHSELNMSSLELGDSALYFCASKQGLNEQYFGPGTRLTVT.

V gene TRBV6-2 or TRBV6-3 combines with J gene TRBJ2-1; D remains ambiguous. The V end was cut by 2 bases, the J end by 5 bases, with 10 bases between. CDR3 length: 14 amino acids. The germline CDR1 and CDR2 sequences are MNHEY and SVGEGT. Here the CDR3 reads CASSYRAGNNEQFF. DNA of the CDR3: TGTGCCAGCAGTTACAGGGCTGGCAACAATGAGCAGTTCTTC.

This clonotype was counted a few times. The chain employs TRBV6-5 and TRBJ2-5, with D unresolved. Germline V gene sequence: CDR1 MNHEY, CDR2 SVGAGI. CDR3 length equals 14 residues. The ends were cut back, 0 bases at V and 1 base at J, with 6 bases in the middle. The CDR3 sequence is CASSYSWGQETQYF. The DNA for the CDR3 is TGTGCCAGCAGTTACTCCTGGGGCCAAGAGACCCAGTACTTC.

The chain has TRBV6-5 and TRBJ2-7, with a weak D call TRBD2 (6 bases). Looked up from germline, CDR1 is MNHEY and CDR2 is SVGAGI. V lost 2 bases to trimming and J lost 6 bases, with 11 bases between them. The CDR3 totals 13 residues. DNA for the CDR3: TGTGCCAGCAGTTACGGGGGGATCGCCGAGCAGTACTTC. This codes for CASSYGGIAEQYF.

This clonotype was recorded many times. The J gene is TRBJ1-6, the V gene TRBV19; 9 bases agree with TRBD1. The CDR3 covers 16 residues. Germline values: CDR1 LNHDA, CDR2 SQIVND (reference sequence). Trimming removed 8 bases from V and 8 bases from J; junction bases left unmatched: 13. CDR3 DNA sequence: TGTGCCAGTCCCGGGTGGGTCGACAGGGGGGATTCACCCCTCCACTTT. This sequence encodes CASPGWVDRGDSPLHF.